This passage covers 7 T cell receptor beta chains from one sample sequenced in a study of response to subunit inactivated influenza vaccine. TCRdb recomputed calls from the RT-PCR reads with MiXCR, one row per CDR3 protein. This sample yields about 540,000 distinct CDR3 sequences, of which under 30% are seen a single time; approximately 3% belongs to the top ten. Another study also made use of these data, one on T cells expressing NK-cell markers. This second report adds: UMI-tagged 5'RACE template switching yielded the TCR beta cDNA.

This sample comprised CD4+ T cells sorted from PBMCs, obtained 11 to 12 days after vaccination. These receptors were taken from a man aged 50 to 59 who received an inactivated influenza vaccine.

This chain links TRBV7-8 with TRBJ2-4, with D maybe TRBD2 (5 bases). Germline V gene data show CDR1 as SGHVS and CDR2 as FQNEAQ. The V end lost 5 bases, the J end lost 5 bases, and 7 bases lay between the germline ends. There are 12 residues in the CDR3. The CDR3 sequence: CASSQLENIQYF. CDR3 nucleotides: TGTGCCAGCAGCCAACTAGAAAACATTCAGTACTTC.

The chain couples TRBV6-2 or TRBV6-3 to TRBJ1-5; the match to TRBD1 covers 8 bases. Trimming took 5 bases from V and 7 from J; bases not matched to a gene: 10. The germline CDR1 and CDR2 sequences are MNHEY and SVGEGT. The CDR3 totals 15 residues. DNA for the CDR3: TGTGCCAGCAGTCTACGACAGGGGTCGGGCCAGCCCCAGCATTTT. It encodes CASSLRQGSGQPQHF.

The chain employs TRBV7-6 and TRBJ2-3; D may correspond to TRBD1 or TRBD2 (6 bases each). Germline V gene sequence: CDR1 SGHVS, CDR2 FNYEAQ. V lost 2 bases to trimming and J lost 3 bases, with 15 bases between them. This CDR3 region has 16 residues. CDR3 region: CASSLFGGRGTDTQYF. CDR3 coding DNA: TGTGCCAGCAGCTTATTTGGGGGGCGCGGGACAGATACGCAGTATTTT.

A few counts support this clonotype. V and J are TRBV7-4 and TRBJ2-5; D is possibly TRBD2 (6 bases). Trimming shortened V by 1 base and J by 5 bases, and 17 bases separated the two germline ends. This CDR3 has 16 amino acids. Looked up from germline, CDR1 is SGHVT and CDR2 is SQSDAQ. CDR3 bases: TGTGCCAGCAGCTTAGTGGCTAGCGACCCGCCCGAGACCCAGTACTTC. It yields the protein CASSLVASDPPETQYF.

In this sample, this clonotype turned up a few times. The chain combines TRBV7-9 with TRBJ1-6; D ambiguous. The CDR3 totals 15 residues. CDR1 is SEHNR, CDR2 FQNEAQ, per germline (reference sequence). V was clipped by 2 bases and J by 10 bases, with 15 bases between them. This chain's CDR3 is CASSLRGQVGSPLHF. DNA for the CDR3: TGTGCCAGCAGCTTAAGAGGGCAGGTGGGCTCACCCCTCCACTTT.

This clonotype was seen ten or more times. The chain joins TRBV6-2 or TRBV6-3 to TRBJ2-2, with TRBD2 matching 10 bases. The V gene's germline CDR1 is MNHEY and CDR2 SVGEGT. This CDR3 contains 16 residues. V was clipped by 6 bases and J by 6 bases; unmatched bases: 10. This chain's CDR3 is CASSRRVAGGPGELFF. The DNA of the CDR3 is TGTGCCAGCAGCCGCCGGGTAGCGGGAGGCCCCGGGGAGCTGTTTTTT.

This clonotype was recorded many times. The chain combines TRBV24-1 with TRBJ1-6; D is unresolved. This CDR3 region has 14 residues. The germline V gene encodes CDR1 KGHDR and CDR2 SFDVKD. V was shortened by 4 bases and J by 10 bases, with 13 bases between the two germline ends. The CDR3: CATSDSGVTSPLHF. DNA of the CDR3: TGTGCCACCAGTGACTCGGGAGTGACGTCACCCCTCCACTTT.